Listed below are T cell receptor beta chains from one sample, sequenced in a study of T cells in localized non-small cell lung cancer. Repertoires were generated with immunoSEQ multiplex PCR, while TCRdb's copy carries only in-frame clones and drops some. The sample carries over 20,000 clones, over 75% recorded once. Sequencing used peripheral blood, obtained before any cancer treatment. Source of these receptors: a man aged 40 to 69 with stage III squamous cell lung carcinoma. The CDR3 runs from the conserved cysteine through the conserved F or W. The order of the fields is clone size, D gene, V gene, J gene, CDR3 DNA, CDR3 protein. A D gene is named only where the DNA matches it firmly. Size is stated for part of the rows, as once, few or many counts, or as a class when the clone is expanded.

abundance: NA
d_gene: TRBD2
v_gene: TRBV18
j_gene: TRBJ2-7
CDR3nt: TGTGCCAGCTCACCAGGGCTAGCGGACGAGCAGTACTTC
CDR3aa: CASSPGLADEQYF

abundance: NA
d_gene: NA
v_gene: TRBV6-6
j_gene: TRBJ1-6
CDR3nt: TGTGCCACTTGGGGGAGCTCCTATAATTCACCCCTCCACTTT
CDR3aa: CATWGSSYNSPLHF

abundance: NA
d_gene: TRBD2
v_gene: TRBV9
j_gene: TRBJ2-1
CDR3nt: TGTGCCAGCAGTGATAAGTCCGGGACTAGCGGAAACAATGAGCAGTTCTTC
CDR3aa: CASSDKSGTSGNNEQFF

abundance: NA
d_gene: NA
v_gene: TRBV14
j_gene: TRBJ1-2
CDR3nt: TGTGCCAGCAGCCAACTAGGGTTCGGCTACACCTTC
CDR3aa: CASSQLGFGYTF

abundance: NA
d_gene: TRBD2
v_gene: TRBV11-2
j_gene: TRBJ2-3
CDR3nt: TGTGCCAGCAGCCCAGCGGGGGGGAAGACAGATACGCAGTATTTT
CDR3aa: CASSPAGGKTDTQYF

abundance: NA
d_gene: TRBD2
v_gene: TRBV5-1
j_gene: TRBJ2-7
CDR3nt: TGCGCCAGCAGCGGTGGCTCTAGCGGGAGTTACGAGCAGTACTTC
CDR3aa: CASSGGSSGSYEQYF

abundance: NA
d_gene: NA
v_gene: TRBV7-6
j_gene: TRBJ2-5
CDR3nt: TGTGCCAGCAGCTTCGACTGGGACCAGACCCAGTACTTC
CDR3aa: CASSFDWDQTQYF

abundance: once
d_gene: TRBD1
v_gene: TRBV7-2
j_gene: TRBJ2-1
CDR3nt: TGTGCCAGCAGCAGACAGGGGGGGCATGAGCAGTTCTTC
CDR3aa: CASSRQGGHEQFF

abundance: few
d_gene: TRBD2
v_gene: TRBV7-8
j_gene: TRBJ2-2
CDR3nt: TGTGCCAGCAAGGTGGGAGGGGCGAACACCGGGGAGCTGTTTTTT
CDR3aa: CASKVGGANTGELFF

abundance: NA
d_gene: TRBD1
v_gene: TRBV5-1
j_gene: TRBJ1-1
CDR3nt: TGCGCCAGCAGCTTCGGACAGGGAAGAGGGATCGACACTGAAGCTTTCTTT
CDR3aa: CASSFGQGRGIDTEAFF

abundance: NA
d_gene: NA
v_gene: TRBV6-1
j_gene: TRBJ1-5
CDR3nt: TGTGCCAGCAAAATGCTAAATCAGCCCCAGCATTTT
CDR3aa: CASKMLNQPQHF

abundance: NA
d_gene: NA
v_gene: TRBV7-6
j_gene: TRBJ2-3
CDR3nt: TGTGCCAGCAGCTTCCTCCGGGGCACAGATACGCAGTATTTT
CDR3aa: CASSFLRGTDTQYF

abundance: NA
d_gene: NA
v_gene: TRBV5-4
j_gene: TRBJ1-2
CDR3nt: TGTGCCAGCAGCCCTGACAGGAACTATGGCTACACCTTC
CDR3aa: CASSPDRNYGYTF

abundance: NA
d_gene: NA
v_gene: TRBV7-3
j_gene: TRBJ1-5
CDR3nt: TGTGCCAGCAGCTTAGGGCCAGGACCCAATCAGCCCCAGCATTTT
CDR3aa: CASSLGPGPNQPQHF

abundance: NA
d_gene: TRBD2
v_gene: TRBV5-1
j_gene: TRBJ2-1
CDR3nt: TGCGCCAGCAGCCCACGACTAGCGGGGAGCTACAATGAGCAGTTCTTC
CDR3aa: CASSPRLAGSYNEQFF

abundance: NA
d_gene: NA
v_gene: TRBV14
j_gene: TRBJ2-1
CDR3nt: TGTGCCAGCAGCCAAGCTGGGACAAGGGCCTCCTACAATGAGCAGTTCTTC
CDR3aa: CASSQAGTRASYNEQFF

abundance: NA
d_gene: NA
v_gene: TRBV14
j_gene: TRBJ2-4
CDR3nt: TGTGCCAGCAGCCAAGGGGGGAGCAACATTCAGTACTTC
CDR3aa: CASSQGGSNIQYF

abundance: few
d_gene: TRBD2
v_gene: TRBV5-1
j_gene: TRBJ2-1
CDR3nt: TGCGCCAGCAGCTCCTATTTACTAGCGGGGGGCTACAATGAGCAGTTCTTC
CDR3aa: CASSSYLLAGGYNEQFF

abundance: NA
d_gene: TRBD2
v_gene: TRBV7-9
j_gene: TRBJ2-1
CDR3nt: TGTGCCAGCAGCTCACCGACTAGCGGGAGGGAAAGGTCCTACAATGAGCAGTTCTTC
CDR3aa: CASSSPTSGRERSYNEQFF

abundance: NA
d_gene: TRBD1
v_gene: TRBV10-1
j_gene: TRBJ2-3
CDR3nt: TGCGCCAGCAGTGAGTCCCGGGACAGAGAAACAGATACGCAGTATTTT
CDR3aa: CASSESRDRETDTQYF

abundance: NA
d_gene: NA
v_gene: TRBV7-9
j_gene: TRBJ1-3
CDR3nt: TGTGCCAGCAGCCCCGAGGGAGGCACCATATATTTT
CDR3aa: CASSPEGGTIYF

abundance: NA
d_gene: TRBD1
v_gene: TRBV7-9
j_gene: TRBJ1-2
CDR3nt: TGTGCCAGCAGCAGGGACAGGGGGCGCGATAAGGGCTACACCTTC
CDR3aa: CASSRDRGRDKGYTF

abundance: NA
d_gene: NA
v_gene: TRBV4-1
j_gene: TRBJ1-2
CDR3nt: TGCGCCAGCAGCCAAGGACAGGCCAGCAACTATGGCTACACCTTC
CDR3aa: CASSQGQASNYGYTF

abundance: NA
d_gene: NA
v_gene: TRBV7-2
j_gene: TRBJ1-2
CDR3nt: TGTGCCAGCAGCTTGGGGTTTGGCTACACCTTC
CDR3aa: CASSLGFGYTF

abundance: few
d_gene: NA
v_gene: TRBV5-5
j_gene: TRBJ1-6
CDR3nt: TGTGCCAGCAGCGCCCGACAGAACTATTCACCCCTCCACTTT
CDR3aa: CASSARQNYSPLHF

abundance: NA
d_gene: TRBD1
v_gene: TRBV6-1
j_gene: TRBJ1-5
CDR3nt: TGTGCCAGCAGTGAAGTGGACAGGGGTGGCCCTAGCAATCAGCCCCAGCATTTT
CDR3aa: CASSEVDRGGPSNQPQHF

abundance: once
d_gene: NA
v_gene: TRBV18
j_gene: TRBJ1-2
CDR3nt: TGTGCCAGCTCAGACTCCGAGGGTTATGGCTACACCTTC
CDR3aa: CASSDSEGYGYTF

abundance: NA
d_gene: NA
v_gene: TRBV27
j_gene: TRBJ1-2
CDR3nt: TGTGCCAGCAGTTCTCTCAACAACTATGGCTACACCTTC
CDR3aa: CASSSLNNYGYTF

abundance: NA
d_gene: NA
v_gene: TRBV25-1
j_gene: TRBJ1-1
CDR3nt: TGTGCCAGCAGTGACATCACCGGGACCCCACGGGGCATTGAAGCTTTCTTT
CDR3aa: CASSDITGTPRGIEAFF

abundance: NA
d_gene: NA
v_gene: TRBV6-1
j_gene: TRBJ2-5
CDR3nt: TGTGCCAGCATACCTAAGGGTTGGGCGACCCAGTACTTC
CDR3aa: CASIPKGWATQYF

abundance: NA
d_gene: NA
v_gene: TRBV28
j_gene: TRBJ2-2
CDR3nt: TGTGCCAGCCGTGTCGAACAGACGAACACCGGGGAGCTGTTTTTT
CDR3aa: CASRVEQTNTGELFF

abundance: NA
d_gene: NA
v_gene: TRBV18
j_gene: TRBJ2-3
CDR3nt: TGTGCCAGCTCACCAAACAAAGCTAGCGGCACAGATACGCAGTATTTT
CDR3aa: CASSPNKASGTDTQYF

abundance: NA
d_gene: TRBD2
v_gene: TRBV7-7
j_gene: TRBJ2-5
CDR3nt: TGTGCCAGCAGCGTGAGACTAGCGGGGGAATCGGGCGAGAAGACCCAGTACTTC
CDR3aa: CASSVRLAGESGEKTQYF

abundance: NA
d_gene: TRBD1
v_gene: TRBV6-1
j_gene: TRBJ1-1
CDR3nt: TGTGCCAGCAGCGGGGGTCAGGGGGCCCGGGCTTTCTTT
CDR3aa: CASSGGQGARAFF

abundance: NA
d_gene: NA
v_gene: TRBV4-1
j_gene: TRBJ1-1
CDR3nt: TGCGCCAGCAGCCAAGTCCCCGGGGGTTACACTGAAGCTTTCTTT
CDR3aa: CASSQVPGGYTEAFF

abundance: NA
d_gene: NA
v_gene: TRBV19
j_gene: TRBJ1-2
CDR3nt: TGTGCCAGTAGTATTAGGAGGGTTGGTGGCGGAGGCTACACCTTC
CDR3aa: CASSIRRVGGGGYTF

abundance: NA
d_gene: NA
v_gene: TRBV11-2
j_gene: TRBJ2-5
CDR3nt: TGTGCCAGCAGCTTATGGCAAGAGACCCAGTACTTC
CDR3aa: CASSLWQETQYF